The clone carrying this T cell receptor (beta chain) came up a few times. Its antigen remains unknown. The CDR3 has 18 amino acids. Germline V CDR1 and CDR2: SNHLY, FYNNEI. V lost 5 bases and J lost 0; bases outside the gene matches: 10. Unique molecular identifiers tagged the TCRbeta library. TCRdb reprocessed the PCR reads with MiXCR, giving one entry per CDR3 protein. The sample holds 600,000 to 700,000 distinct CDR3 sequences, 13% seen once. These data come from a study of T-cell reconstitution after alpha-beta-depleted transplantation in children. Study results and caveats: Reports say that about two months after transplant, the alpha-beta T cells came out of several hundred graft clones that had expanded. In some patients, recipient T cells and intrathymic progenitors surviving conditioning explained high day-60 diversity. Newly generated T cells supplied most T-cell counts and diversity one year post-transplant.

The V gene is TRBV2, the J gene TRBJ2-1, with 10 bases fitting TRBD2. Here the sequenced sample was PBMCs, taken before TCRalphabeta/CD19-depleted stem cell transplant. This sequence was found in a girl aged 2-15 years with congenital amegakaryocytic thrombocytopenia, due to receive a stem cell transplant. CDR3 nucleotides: TGTGCCAGCAGTCCGGGTAGCGGGAGGTCCAGCTCCTACAATGAGCAGTTCTTC. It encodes CASSPGSGRSSSYNEQFF. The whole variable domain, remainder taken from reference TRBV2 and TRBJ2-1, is EPEVTQTPSHQVTQMGQEVILRCVPISNHLYFYWYRQILGQKVEFLVSFYNNEISEKSEIFDDQFSVERPDGSNFTLKIRSTKLEDSAMYFCASSPGSGRSSSYNEQFFGPGTRLTVL.